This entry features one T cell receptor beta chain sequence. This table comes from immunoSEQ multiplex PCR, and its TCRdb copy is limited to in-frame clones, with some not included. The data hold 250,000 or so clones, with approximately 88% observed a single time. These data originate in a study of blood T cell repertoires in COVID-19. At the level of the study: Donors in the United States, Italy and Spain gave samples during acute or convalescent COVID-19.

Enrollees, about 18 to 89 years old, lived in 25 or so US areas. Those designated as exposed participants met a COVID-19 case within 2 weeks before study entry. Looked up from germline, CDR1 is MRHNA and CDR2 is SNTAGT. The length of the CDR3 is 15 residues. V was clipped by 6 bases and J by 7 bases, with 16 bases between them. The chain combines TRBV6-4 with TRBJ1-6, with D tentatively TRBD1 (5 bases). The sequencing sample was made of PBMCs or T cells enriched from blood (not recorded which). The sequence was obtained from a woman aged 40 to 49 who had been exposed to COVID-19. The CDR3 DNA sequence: TGTGCCAGCAGGGACACAGGAAAGGGGAATTCACCCCTCCACTTT. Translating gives CASRDTGKGNSPLHF.